The next 9 T cell receptor beta chains were all read from a single sample in a study of esophageal squamous cell carcinoma under preoperative chemotherapy. TCRdb reprocessed the PCR reads via MiXCR and lists one record per CDR3 protein. The data contain some 16,000 distinct CDR3 sequences, 60% of them singletons. Documented time point: before preoperative PTX-NDP chemotherapy. The specimen was collected from a patient given preoperative chemotherapy. All receptors derive from a human donor with esophageal squamous cell carcinoma. The donor label of this sample is uncertain.

In the case of this clonotype: An end of the junction does not agree with germline; a read error may underlie this. This sequence joins TRBV6-1 and TRBJ2-1, with a tentative D call TRBD2 (6 bases). The CDR3 contains 15 residues. Per germline, CDR1 MNHNS and CDR2 SASEGT. CDR3 sequence reads: CASSPGLGGVKTQYF. Written as DNA, the CDR3 is TGTGCCAGCAGTCCGGGGCTGGGAGGAGTAAAGACTCAGTATTTC.

Many counts were recorded for this clonotype. This may be a read error, as it is one base from a much larger clone. This chain connects TRBV27 to TRBJ2-1, with D uncertain. The better agreement between TRBJ2-7 and the DNA end casts doubt on the J call. CDR3 size: 14 residues. Germline V gene lookup returns CDR1 MNHEY and CDR2 SMNVEV (reference sequence). DNA for the CDR3: TGTGCCAGCAGTCTATTTGGTTCCTACAATGAGCAGTACTTC. This codes for CASSLFGSYNEQYF.

Concerning this clonotype: One end of the junction varies from germline; a read error may be responsible. V is TRBV6-1 and J is TRBJ2-3, with 14 bases lining up with TRBD2. In germline, CDR1 is MNHNS, CDR2 SASEGT. This CDR3 is built from 16 residues. DNA of the CDR3: TGTGCCAGCGCCCCGACTAGCGGGAGGGCCCGAGATACGCAGTACTTT. Its translation: CASAPTSGRARDTQYF.

The chain combines TRBV6-1 with TRBJ2-1; unclear D gene. V was cut by 8 bases and J by 5 bases, with 7 bases left in between. Germline loops: CDR1 MNHNS, CDR2 SASEGT. The CDR3 loop spans 11 amino acids. CDR3 loop: CASAYDNEQFF. The CDR3 region has the DNA TGTGCCAGCGCGTATGACAATGAGCAGTTCTTC.

The chain recombines TRBV6-2 or TRBV6-3 with TRBJ2-1; D is tentatively TRBD1 or TRBD2 (6 bases each). V dropped 6 bases and J dropped 8 bases, with 17 bases sitting between them. CDR3 length: 14 amino acids. From germline, CDR1 is MNHEY and CDR2 SVGEGT. The DNA for the CDR3 is TGTGCCAGCAGCCCGCGGGTGGGGGGCGATGAGCAGTTCTTC. As protein: CASSPRVGGDEQFF.

As to this clonotype: The junction shows a germline mismatch at one end, possibly a read error. The chain links TRBV6-1 to TRBJ2-3; 8 bases fit TRBD1. This CDR3 has 14 amino acids. Looked up from germline, CDR1 is MNHNS and CDR2 is SASEGT. CDR3 nucleotides: TGTGCCGGCAGTGACAGGGGAGATCAAGAGACGCAGTATTTT. Amino acids: CAGSDRGDQETQYF.

In its sample, this clonotype is medium-sized. This chain uses TRBV12-3 or TRBV12-4 with TRBJ2-1, with unresolved D. This CDR3 has 9 residues. V was trimmed by 6 bases and J by 13 bases, leaving 7 bases between them. The CDR3 nucleotides are TGTGCCAGCAGGCCCCATCAGTTCTTC. Its translation: CASRPHQFF.

This clonotype was picked up a small number of times. V usage is TRBV6-5 and J usage is TRBJ2-1; 11 nucleotides match TRBD2. The ends lost 3 bases at V and 5 bases at J; junction bases unmatched: 6. Germline V lookup: CDR1 MNHEY, CDR2 SVGAGI. This CDR3 has 16 amino acids. As DNA, the CDR3 is TGTGCCAGCAGTTATAGCGGGAGGGCCTTTGACAATGAGCAGTTCTTC. Translated, it gives CASSYSGRAFDNEQFF.

This clonotype was observed a handful of times. This chain connects TRBV9 to TRBJ2-1; a weak D match, TRBD2 (7 bases). The J call is doubtful: the DNA matches TRBJ2-5 better. The CDR3 contains 14 residues. The germline V gene has CDR1 SGDLS and CDR2 YYNGEE. CDR3 residues: CASSVTGGWETQYF. CDR3 nucleotide sequence: TGTGCCAGCAGCGTAACGGGGGGCTGGGAGACCCAGTACTTC.